These T cell receptor beta chains were read from a single sample in a study of blood T cell repertoires in COVID-19. TCRdb's table, derived via immunoSEQ multiplex PCR, lists solely in-frame clones and lacks some. The sample comprises about 290,000 clones, about nine tenths of which are singletons, and 1.5% to 2% rests with the top ten. The sample consisted of PBMCs or T cells enriched from blood (not recorded which). The receptors originated from a woman in her forties who had recovered from COVID-19. Each CDR3 is given with its conserved first and last residue. D genes are given only for firm matches. A clone size is listed for some rows: how often the clone was seen (once, few, many), or a class if it is expanded.

j_gene | d_gene | abundance | v_gene | CDR3aa | CDR3nt
TRBJ1-5 | - | - | TRBV3-1/TRBV3-2 | CASSQGDNQPQHF | TGTGCCAGCAGCCAAGGAGATAACCAGCCCCAGCATTTT
TRBJ2-3 | - | - | TRBV5-4 | CASSLLQGTDTQYF | TGTGCCAGCAGCCTATTACAGGGCACAGATACGCAGTATTTT
TRBJ2-7 | TRBD1 | - | TRBV2 | CASILGTGDYEQYF | TGTGCCAGCATTCTCGGGACAGGAGACTACGAGCAGTACTTC
TRBJ2-2 | - | - | TRBV21-1 | CASSPGTSGRSNTGELFF | TGTGCCAGCAGCCCTGGGACTAGCGGGAGGAGTAACACCGGGGAGCTGTTTTTT
TRBJ1-3 | - | once | TRBV7-2 | CASSSRPAGNTIYF | TGTGCCAGCAGCTCGAGGCCAGCCGGAAACACCATATATTTT
TRBJ1-1 | - | - | TRBV5-1 | CASSLTQGTEAFF | TGCGCCAGCAGCTTGACCCAGGGCACTGAAGCTTTCTTT
TRBJ1-2 | - | - | TRBV5-5 | CASSPPPNSGYGYTF | TGTGCCAGCAGCCCCCCCCCGAACTCCGGCTATGGCTACACCTTC
TRBJ2-5 | - | few | TRBV18 | CASSPPDRRDETQYF | TGTGCCAGCTCACCCCCGGACAGGCGGGACGAGACCCAGTACTTC
TRBJ2-3 | - | - | TRBV9 | CASSVGTGSTDTQYF | TGTGCCAGCAGCGTAGGTACAGGGAGCACAGATACGCAGTATTTT
TRBJ2-3 | TRBD1 | - | TRBV13 | CASSPGTAQGDTQYF | TGTGCCAGCAGCCCCGGGACAGCTCAAGGAGATACGCAGTATTTT
TRBJ2-3 | - | - | TRBV3-1/TRBV3-2 | CASSQRGPDTQYF | TGTGCCAGCAGCCAGCGGGGACCAGATACGCAGTATTTT
TRBJ2-5 | TRBD1 | - | TRBV7-9 | CASSWTGAPETQYF | TGTGCCAGCAGCTGGACAGGGGCCCCGGAGACCCAGTACTTC
TRBJ2-1 | - | - | TRBV3-1/TRBV3-2 | CASSQATRYYNEQFF | TGTGCCAGCAGCCAGGCGACTAGGTATTACAATGAGCAGTTCTTC
TRBJ2-5 | TRBD2 | - | TRBV3-1/TRBV3-2 | CASSQDRVAGGRQETQYF | TGTGCCAGCAGCCAAGATCGCGTGGCGGGAGGGCGCCAAGAGACCCAGTACTTC
TRBJ1-1 | TRBD1 | - | TRBV9 | CASSATGGATSEAFF | TGTGCCAGCAGCGCGACAGGGGGCGCGACGTCTGAAGCTTTCTTT
TRBJ2-1 | - | - | TRBV10-3 | CAIASAIDYNEQFF | TGTGCCATCGCATCCGCTATAGACTACAATGAGCAGTTCTTC
TRBJ2-3 | - | - | TRBV12-5 | CASGPSTDTQYF | TGTGCTAGTGGCCCCTCCACAGATACGCAGTATTTT
TRBJ2-6 | TRBD1 | - | TRBV30 | CAWRVLRQGANVLTF | TGTGCCTGGAGGGTCTTGCGACAGGGCGCCAACGTCCTGACTTTC
TRBJ2-3 | - | - | TRBV10-3 | CAISESGRGEDTQYF | TGTGCCATCAGTGAGTCTGGCAGGGGCGAAGATACGCAGTATTTT
TRBJ1-2 | - | - | TRBV28 | CASRVGASGVSYTF | TGTGCCAGCAGAGTCGGGGCCTCGGGGGTGAGCTACACCTTC
TRBJ2-3 | TRBD2 | - | TRBV6-6 | CASSPPGRSGRPTDTQYF | TGTGCCAGCAGTCCGCCGGGACGTAGCGGGAGGCCCACAGATACGCAGTATTTT
TRBJ2-2 | - | - | TRBV27 | CASRRRESTGELFF | TGTGCCAGCAGAAGGAGGGAATCTACCGGGGAGCTGTTTTTT
TRBJ1-4 | - | - | TRBV10-1 | CASGYGIPGDEKLFF | TGCGCCAGCGGGTACGGGATTCCCGGCGATGAAAAACTGTTTTTT
TRBJ1-1 | - | - | TRBV2 | CASSLDFPEAFF | TGTGCCAGCAGTTTGGACTTTCCTGAAGCTTTCTTT
TRBJ2-4 | TRBD1 | - | TRBV24-1 | CATSGQGARFMGNIQYF | TGTGCCACCAGTGGCCAGGGGGCGCGTTTCATGGGAAACATTCAGTACTTC
TRBJ2-3 | - | - | TRBV7-3 | CASSMTGPGPTQYF | TGTGCCAGCAGCATGACAGGCCCCGGGCCCACGCAGTATTTT
TRBJ1-2 | TRBD1 | - | TRBV30 | CAWSVQQGALIF | TGTGCCTGGAGTGTACAACAGGGGGCCCTTATCTTC
TRBJ1-4 | - | - | TRBV4-2 | CASSQVGGGEKLFF | TGTGCCAGCAGCCAAGTCGGCGGGGGTGAAAAACTGTTTTTT
TRBJ2-7 | - | - | TRBV4-2 | CASSQDQGWDSYEQYF | TGTGCCAGCAGCCAAGATCAGGGCTGGGACTCCTACGAGCAGTACTTC
TRBJ1-6 | TRBD1 | - | TRBV15 | CATSWGTGGSPLHF | TGTGCCACCAGCTGGGGGACAGGAGGTTCACCCCTCCACTTT
TRBJ1-5 | - | - | TRBV2 | CASKPTGNQPQHF | TGTGCCAGCAAGCCCACAGGGAATCAGCCCCAGCATTTT
TRBJ2-7 | TRBD1 | few | TRBV19 | CASSINPPGQSYEQYF | TGTGCCAGTAGTATAAACCCTCCGGGACAGTCCTACGAGCAGTACTTC
TRBJ2-1 | TRBD2 | few | TRBV7-3 | CASSDRAGGSYNEQFF | TGTGCCAGCAGCGATAGGGCGGGAGGCTCCTACAATGAGCAGTTCTTC
TRBJ1-6 | - | - | TRBV18 | CASSPEGDSPLHF | TGTGCCAGCTCACCTGAAGGGGATTCACCCCTCCACTTT
TRBJ2-7 | TRBD2 | - | TRBV4-2 | CASSYKSGREFEQYF | TGTGCCAGCAGCTATAAAAGCGGGAGAGAGTTCGAGCAGTACTTC
TRBJ1-1 | TRBD1 | - | TRBV7-2 | CASSRTGEDTEAFF | TGTGCCAGCAGCAGGACAGGGGAGGACACTGAAGCTTTCTTT
TRBJ1-6 | TRBD1 | - | TRBV6-6 | CASSRDSRSSPLHF | TGTGCCAGCAGTCGGGACAGCAGAAGTTCACCCCTCCACTTT
TRBJ2-7 | - | - | TRBV27 | CASSSPRQGYNYEQYF | TGTGCCAGCAGTTCCCCCCGTCAGGGGTATAATTACGAGCAGTACTTC
TRBJ2-7 | - | - | TRBV25-1 | CASSTQTGISYEQYF | TGTGCCAGCAGTACCCAAACAGGGATCTCCTACGAGCAGTACTTC
TRBJ1-6 | - | - | TRBV11-3 | CASSLSSSYNSPLHF | TGTGCCAGCAGCTTGAGTAGCTCCTATAATTCACCCCTCCACTTT
TRBJ2-1 | - | - | TRBV21-1 | CASSKGGGLRACEQFF | TGTGCCAGCAGCAAAGGGGGAGGTCTTAGGGCTTGTGAGCAGTTCTTC
TRBJ1-5 | - | - | TRBV18 | CASSPGGGGNQPQHF | TGTGCCAGCTCACCAGGGGGGGGAGGCAATCAGCCCCAGCATTTT